This passage covers 10 T cell receptor beta chains from one sample sequenced in a study of pediatric ulcerative colitis. One to two pinch biopsies were taken from the rectum during colonoscopy. This table comes from immunoSEQ multiplex PCR, and its TCRdb copy is limited to in-frame clones, with some not included. The sample records tens of thousands of clones, around 73% being singletons. Sequences were obtained from gut tissue. The receptor source for this set is a boy younger than 18 with moderate ulcerative colitis.

The rearrangement links TRBV5-1 to TRBJ2-2; 7 bases match TRBD2. J was trimmed by 5 bases and V by 4 bases; bases with no gene match: 14. Germline CDR1 SGHRS, CDR2 YFSETQ. This CDR3 contains 17 residues. The CDR3 DNA is TGCGCCAGCAGCCCGGGGGGTAGCTCAGCCCTGACCGGGGAGCTGTTTTTT. Amino acid sequence: CASSPGGSSALTGELFF. Variable domain in full (rest from reference TRBV5-1 and TRBJ2-2): KAGVTQTPRYLIKTRGQQVTLSCSPISGHRSVSWYQQTPGQGLQFLFEYFSETQRNKGNFPGRFSGRQFSNSRSEMNVSTLELGDSALYLCASSPGGSSALTGELFFGEGSRLTVL.

This chain uses TRBV29-1 with TRBJ2-4, with 10 nucleotides matching TRBD1. Per germline, CDR1 SQVTM and CDR2 ANQGSEA. The CDR3 sequence is 15 residues long. The V segment lost 2 bases and the J segment 6 bases; nucleotides outside the gene matches: 7. CDR3 residues: CSVEQIGQGGNIQYF. The CDR3 DNA sequence: TGCAGCGTTGAACAGATAGGACAGGGGGGAAACATTCAGTACTTC.

DNA for the CDR3: TGTGCCAGCAGCTTGTCGGGACAGGGTAACGGGGAGCTGTTTTTT. This translates into CASSLSGQGNGELFF. J is TRBJ2-2 and V is TRBV5-4; the match to TRBD1 covers 9 bases. Germline V gene sequence: CDR1 SGHNT, CDR2 YYREEE (reference sequence). CDR3 length: 15 amino acids. J lost 7 bases, V lost 1 base, and 5 bases had no gene match.

This clone was picked up one time. The chain uses TRBV28 and TRBJ2-2; D is unresolved. V was trimmed by 2 bases and J by 1 base, leaving 5 bases between them. CDR3 length: 14 amino acids. CDR1 and CDR2 (germline): MDHEN, SYDVKM. CDR3 protein: CASSLHLNTGELFF. In nucleotides, the CDR3 is TGTGCCAGCAGTTTACACTTGAACACCGGGGAGCTGTTTTTT. The full variable domain, with the rest looked up from reference TRBV28 and TRBJ2-2, is DVKVTQSSRYLVKRTGEKVFLECVQDMDHENMFWYRQDPGLGLRLIYFSYDVKMKEKGDIPEGYSVSREKKERFSLILESASTNQTSMYLCASSLHLNTGELFFGEGSRLTVL.

The rearrangement links TRBV6-5 to TRBJ1-5; D not certain. V shed 0 bases and J shed 10 bases, with 13 bases lying between them. CDR3 length: 14 residues. The germline gives CDR1 MNHEY, CDR2 SVGAGI. CDR3 sequence: CASSYSVVSGPQHF. The CDR3 nucleotides read TGTGCCAGCAGTTACTCGGTAGTTTCGGGCCCCCAGCATTTT.

This clone was counted only a few times. V usage is TRBV5-1 and J usage is TRBJ2-1; D tentatively fits TRBD1 or TRBD2 (5 bases each). Germline-derived CDR1 and CDR2 are SGHRS and YFSETQ. There are 17 residues in the CDR3. V lost 4 bases to trimming and J lost 0 bases, with 17 bases between them. Here the CDR3 DNA reads TGCGCCAGCAGCCCCGGGGCAGGCCGGAGCTCCTACAATGAGCAGTTCTTC. It yields the protein CASSPGAGRSSYNEQFF. Drawing the rest from reference TRBV5-1 and TRBJ2-1, the complete variable domain is KAGVTQTPRYLIKTRGQQVTLSCSPISGHRSVSWYQQTPGQGLQFLFEYFSETQRNKGNFPGRFSGRQFSNSRSEMNVSTLELGDSALYLCASSPGAGRSSYNEQFFGPGTRLTVL.

This clone was counted a few times. The chain combines TRBV6-5 with TRBJ2-7; tentatively, D is TRBD2 (6 bases). Germline CDR1 and CDR2: MNHEY and SVGAGI. Trimming removed 8 bases at V and 6 bases at J, with 20 bases between. The CDR3 runs to 14 residues. The CDR3 reads CASLPAGGASEQYF. The CDR3 DNA follows: TGTGCCAGCCTCCCGGCTGGCGGGGCGAGCGAGCAGTACTTC.

The chain links TRBV19 to TRBJ1-6; tentative D call: TRBD1 (5 bases). The CDR3 spans 16 residues. The germline V and J ends were trimmed by 3 bases and 9 bases, with 18 bases remaining between them. Germline CDR1 LNHDA, CDR2 SQIVND (reference sequence). CDR3 nucleotides: TGTGCCAGTAGTATGCAAGGGGCGGGTTTCGGTTCACCCCTCCACTTT. The encoded protein is CASSMQGAGFGSPLHF. Filled out from reference TRBV19 and TRBJ1-6, the complete variable domain reads DGGITQSPKYLFRKEGQNVTLSCEQNLNHDAMYWYRQDPGQGLRLIYYSQIVNDFQKGDIAEGYSVSREKKESFPLTVTSAQKNPTAFYLCASSMQGAGFGSPLHFGNGTRLTVT.

This chain connects TRBV13 to TRBJ2-2, with D perhaps being TRBD1 or TRBD2 (5 bases each). V was trimmed by 5 bases and J by 8 bases, leaving 21 bases between them. This CDR3 contains 16 residues. CDR1 and CDR2 (germline): PRHDT, FYEKMQ (reference sequence). The CDR3 loop reads CASSHRRTPGIGELFF. CDR3 DNA: TGTGCCAGCAGCCATCGACGGACACCGGGGATAGGGGAGCTGTTTTTT. Variable domain in full (rest from reference TRBV13 and TRBJ2-2): AAGVIQSPRHLIKEKRETATLKCYPIPRHDTVYWYQQGPGQDPQFLISFYEKMQSDKGSIPDRFSAQQFSDYHSELNMSSLELGDSALYFCASSHRRTPGIGELFFGEGSRLTVL.

For the CDR3, the DNA is TGTGCCAGTAGTTCCGGGACAGGGGGCGCGTACACCGGGGAGCTGTTTTTT. Translated, it gives CASSSGTGGAYTGELFF. The rearrangement joins TRBV19 to TRBJ2-2; 12 positions agree with TRBD1. Germline V gene data show CDR1 as LNHDA and CDR2 as SQIVND (reference sequence). The CDR3 loop spans 17 amino acids. After removal of 5 bases from V and 3 bases from J, the junction contained 7 bases not matched to a gene.